These T cell receptor beta chains were read from a single sample in a study of shared clonotypes between healthy human individuals. Only in-frame clones appear in the TCRdb table, and some are missing; sequencing was by immunoSEQ multiplex PCR. The repertoire has 2.3 million or so clones, just over 90% of them found once; the top ten carry 0.39%. The sequencing input was naive CD4+ T cells from PBMCs. Source of these receptors: a man aged 18-30 years in good health. Some clones in this sample may be carry-over from other donors' samples. CDR3s include the opening cysteine and the closing phenylalanine or tryptophan. The D gene is left open where the match is weak. A row's size may be missing; if present it is once, few, many or a size class.

>TRBV5-5|TRBJ1-1|.|.
TGTGCCAGCAGCTTAGGTTCAGAGAACACTGAAGCTTTCTTT
CASSLGSENTEAFF
>TRBV7-2|TRBJ1-5|.|.
TGTGCCAGCAGCTCAACAGGAATCAATCAGCCCCAGCATTTT
CASSSTGINQPQHF
>TRBV4-1|TRBJ1-5|TRBD1|.
TGCGCCAGCAGCCAGGTAGGACAGGGAATCTTTCAGCCCCAGCATTTT
CASSQVGQGIFQPQHF
>TRBV18|TRBJ2-7|.|.
TGTGCCAGCTCACCACTCGGGACTGGGAGCTCCTACGAGCAGTACTTC
CASSPLGTGSSYEQYF
>TRBV9|TRBJ2-3|TRBD2|.
TGTGCCAGCAGCGGACTAGCGTCGACAGATACGCAGTATTTT
CASSGLASTDTQYF
>TRBV29-1|TRBJ2-3|TRBD2|.
TGCAGCGTTGTGTGGGCCGGGACTAGCTTAGTTAGACAGTATTTT
CSVVWAGTSLVRQYF
>TRBV6-4|TRBJ1-2|TRBD1|once
TGTGCCAGCAGAAGGGACAGGGGTAACTATGGCTACACCTTC
CASRRDRGNYGYTF
>TRBV30|TRBJ2-3|.|few
TGTGCCTGGACAACGACAGTCACAGATACGCAGTATTTT
CAWTTTVTDTQYF
>TRBV11-2|TRBJ2-1|TRBD2|.
TGTGCCAGCAGCCGAGGACTAGCGGAGGGGGGTTACAATGAGCAGTTCTTC
CASSRGLAEGGYNEQFF
>TRBV4-2|TRBJ1-4|TRBD1|.
TGTGCCAGCTCACACAGGGGGGATGAAAAACTGTTTTTT
CASSHRGDEKLFF
>TRBV30|TRBJ2-4|TRBD1|once
TGTGCCTGGAGTGTACAGGGGGCCAAAAACATTCAGTACTTC
CAWSVQGAKNIQYF
>TRBV28|TRBJ2-3|TRBD2|.
TGTGCCAGCAGTTTACTAGCGGGAGGGCCCCCAGATACGCAGTATTTT
CASSLLAGGPPDTQYF
>TRBV6-1|TRBJ1-3|TRBD1|.
TGTGCCAGCAGTGAAGGGACAGGCGGAACCGGGAACACCATATATTTT
CASSEGTGGTGNTIYF
>TRBV7-3|TRBJ2-1|.|.
TGTGCCAGCAGCTTAACGCCGGGCAGCGAGCAGTTCTTC
CASSLTPGSEQFF
>TRBV5-1|TRBJ2-7|.|.
TGCGCCAGCTGCTACCAGCCGAACTCCTACGAGCAGTACTTC
CASCYQPNSYEQYF
>TRBV10-1|TRBJ2-1|.|.
.
CASSEWASGSEFF
>TRBV5-1|TRBJ1-4|.|once
TGCGCCAGCAGCTTTATTGCGGGGGGTGAAAAACTGTTTTTT
CASSFIAGGEKLFF
>TRBV6-6|TRBJ2-7|TRBD1|.
TGTGCCAGCAGCTTCACCGGGACAGGGGGCGACGAGCAGTACTTC
CASSFTGTGGDEQYF
>TRBV5-1|TRBJ2-7|TRBD1|.
TGCGCCAGCAGCTTGGAGGGACAGGGTCCAAACGAGCAGTACTTC
CASSLEGQGPNEQYF
>TRBV28|TRBJ2-7|TRBD1|.
TGTGCCAGCAGTTTAGACAGGGGAAGGTACGAGCAGTACTTC
CASSLDRGRYEQYF
>TRBV27|TRBJ2-6|.|once
TGTGCCAGCAGTCGGGAGCCCGCTGGGGCCAACGTCCTGACTTTC
CASSREPAGANVLTF
>TRBV9|TRBJ2-7|TRBD2|.
TGTGCCAGCAGCGCCGGGGGGGACGGAGCTGGCCCCTCCTACGAGCAGTACTTC
CASSAGGDGAGPSYEQYF
>TRBV5-4|TRBJ2-7|TRBD2|.
TGTGCCAGCAGCACCCTATCGACTAGCGGGAGGCCCGAGCAGTACTTC
CASSTLSTSGRPEQYF
>TRBV29-1|TRBJ2-7|.|once
TGCAGCGTTTTTCGGACTCCCGAGGGCGAGCAGTACTTC
CSVFRTPEGEQYF
>TRBV9|TRBJ1-2|TRBD1|.
TGTGCCAGCAGCCCGAGGACAGGCGGGCTTGGCTACACCTTC
CASSPRTGGLGYTF
>TRBV27|TRBJ1-1|.|.
TGTGCCAGCAGTCCCTGGACAGAACCGAACACTGAAGCTTTCTTT
CASSPWTEPNTEAFF
>TRBV5-1|TRBJ1-4|.|.
TGCGCCAGCAGGTCCGGGACGAAGGCGGGGGTTGAAAAACTGTTTTTT
CASRSGTKAGVEKLFF
>TRBV9|TRBJ2-2|TRBD2|.
TGTGCCAGCAGCCCGCGACTAGCGGGCTGGTCCGGGGAGCTGTTTTTT
CASSPRLAGWSGELFF
>TRBV5-8|TRBJ2-7|.|.
TGTGCCAGCAGCCGGGTTTCCTTGGAGCAGTACTTC
CASSRVSLEQYF
>TRBV5-1|TRBJ2-3|TRBD2|.
TGCGCCAGCAGCTTAGCGGGAGTACCGACAGATACGCAGTATTTT
CASSLAGVPTDTQYF
>TRBV27|TRBJ1-2|.|.
TGTGCCAGCAGTCCGTTGGGGCAGTACTATGGCTACACCTTC
CASSPLGQYYGYTF
>TRBV5-6|TRBJ2-7|.|.
TGTGCCAGCAGCTTGGGAAGATTATACGAGCAGTACTTC
CASSLGRLYEQYF
>TRBV5-6|TRBJ1-5|.|.
TGTGCCAGCAGCTTCACTGGAGGGGCCAGCAATCAGCCCCAGCATTTT
CASSFTGGASNQPQHF
>TRBV6-1|TRBJ2-7|.|.
TGTGCCAGCTCCGGCGGCCGAGTGTTCGGCGAGCAGTACTTC
CASSGGRVFGEQYF
>TRBV19|TRBJ2-5|.|.
TGTGCCAGCAACAGTAACCAAGAGACCCAGTACTTC
CASNSNQETQYF
>TRBV7-9|TRBJ2-1|TRBD2|.
TGTGCCAGCAGCTTAGTGTTGGTAGCGGGGAATGAGCAGTTCTTC
CASSLVLVAGNEQFF
>TRBV5-4|TRBJ1-1|.|once
TGTGCCAGCAGCTTGTCTTCGGGGTTCATCACTGAAGCTTTCTTT
CASSLSSGFITEAFF
>TRBV7-9|TRBJ2-7|TRBD2|.
TGTGCCAGCAGCTACGGACTAGCGGGAGGGTCCTACCCCTACGAGCAGTACTTC
CASSYGLAGGSYPYEQYF
>TRBV5-1|TRBJ2-2|TRBD2|.
TGCGCCAGCAGCACACTAGCGGGAGGGGACACCGGGGAGCTGTTTTTT
CASSTLAGGDTGELFF
>TRBV7-6|TRBJ1-4|.|.
TGTGCCAGCAGCCCAAGTAGGGGGATCAGTGAAAAACTGTTTTTT
CASSPSRGISEKLFF
>TRBV27|TRBJ2-6|.|.
TGTGCCAGCAGCCCAAGGGGGACCGGGGCCAACGTCCTGACTTTC
CASSPRGTGANVLTF
>TRBV2|TRBJ2-2|TRBD2|.
TGTGCCAGCCTCGGAGATAGCGGGAGAACCGGGGAGCTGTTTTTT
CASLGDSGRTGELFF
>TRBV27|TRBJ2-7|.|.
TGTGCCAGCAGTTTATACGGTCACTTCTCCTACGAGCAGTACTTC
CASSLYGHFSYEQYF
>TRBV10-1|TRBJ2-1|.|.
TGCGCCAGCAGCGACTCCAATGAGCAGTTCTTC
CASSDSNEQFF
>TRBV28|TRBJ1-2|.|.
TGTGCCAGCAGTTTAGGGCAGAACTATGGCTACACCTTC
CASSLGQNYGYTF
>TRBV7-9|TRBJ1-5|.|few
TGTGCCAGCAGCCCGGGGGAGTCCCCCAATCAGCCCCAGCATTTT
CASSPGESPNQPQHF
>TRBV5-1|TRBJ2-7|.|.
TGCGCCAGCAGGTCCTTGCCGGGTCAGTCGGGCGAGCAGTACTTC
CASRSLPGQSGEQYF
>TRBV9|TRBJ2-1|TRBD1|once
TGTGCCAGCAGCGGAACCGCAGGGGGCGGTGAGCAGTTCTTC
CASSGTAGGGEQFF
>TRBV5-1|TRBJ1-2|.|.
TGCGCCAGCAGCCCGGTTAGCGGGGTTGGCTACACCTTC
CASSPVSGVGYTF
>TRBV5-4|TRBJ1-4|TRBD1|.
TGTGCCAGCAGCTGGACAGGGGGCACACTGTTTTTT
CASSWTGGTLFF
>TRBV30|TRBJ1-2|TRBD1|.
TGTGCCTGGAGTGTACGGCAGGGGGCCTATGGCTACACCTTC
CAWSVRQGAYGYTF